This TCR beta chain was profiled in a study of T cells after yellow fever vaccination. Study-level results: Re-detected after boosting: most primary clones, 96% of CD4 and roughly 90% of CD8.

Comments on this clonotype: Antigen: not known.

Via MiXCR, TCRdb re-called the 5' RACE reads, giving one row per CDR3 protein. The repertoire holds 120,000 or so distinct CDR3 sequences, with approximately 14% as singletons. V was pared by 1 base and J by 6 bases, with 12 bases between. The CDR3 contains 14 residues. CDR1 and CDR2 from the germline V gene are LGHNA and YSLEER. The chain couples TRBV4-3 to TRBJ1-2, with D possibly matching TRBD1 (5 bases). The TCR sequence derives from a man younger than 35 who received the YFV17D yellow fever vaccine. The material sequenced was CD8+ T cells sorted from PBMCs, taken 5 days after the yellow fever booster vaccination. CDR3 loop: CASSQGPRVNGYTF. The CDR3 nucleotides are TGCGCCAGCAGCCAAGGTCCCAGGGTCAATGGCTACACCTTC.